These 8 T cell receptor beta chains came from one sample sequenced in a study of read filtering for tumor transcriptome and immune sequencing (dated by TCRdb to 2018 to 2021). The reads were generated on an Illumina HiSeq 4000. TCR libraries were built from roughly 370 ng RNA with the Immunoverse kit, using molecular barcoded adaptors covering alpha/delta and beta/gamma chains. TCRdb itself trimmed the public reads at Q25 with fastp, ran MiXCR and retained productive beta chains. Every entry covers one CDR3 protein and lists the most common genes and DNA from its rows. Recorded for this sample are more than 30,000 distinct CDR3 sequences; under 20% of them occurred a single time. Roughly 16% of the sample rests with the top ten. The sample was a population of CD138-negative cells sorted from bone marrow. Per the publication, the cell subset or site label means: bone marrow mononuclear cells depleted of CD138+ plasma/myeloma cells by negative magnetic selection. These TCRs come from a donor at least 40 years old with multiple myeloma.

Concerning this clonotype: This may arise from a read error, as a much more abundant clone is one base away. This sequence joins TRBV12-3 or TRBV12-4 and TRBJ1-5; the D gene is possibly TRBD1 (6 bases). The CDR3 contains 15 residues. The germline V and J ends were trimmed by 6 bases and 5 bases, with 17 bases remaining between them. The CDR3 DNA reads as TGTGCCAGCAGCCCGGACGGCGGGGGCGATCAGCCCCAGCATTTT. Translating gives CASSPDGGGDQPQHF.

This clonotype was picked up many times. The chain uses TRBV19 and TRBJ2-2, with unresolved D. Germline loops: CDR1 LNHDA, CDR2 SQIVND (reference sequence). This CDR3 is built from 14 residues. V lost 1 base and J lost 4, with 7 bases in between. The CDR3 DNA reads as TGTGCCAGTAGTATAGTTGCAGGCACCGGGGAGCTGTTTTTT. Its translation: CASSIVAGTGELFF.

This clonotype was detected many times. The rearrangement joins TRBV15 to TRBJ2-7, with TRBD2 matching over 10 bases. CDR3 length: 15 residues. J was trimmed by 1 base and V by 0 bases; bases with no gene match: 0. CDR1 is LNHNV and CDR2 is YYDKDF in the germline V gene (reference sequence). The CDR3 region has the DNA TGTGCCACCAGCAGAGAAGCGGGGGGGTCCTACGAGCAGTACTTC. It encodes CATSREAGGSYEQYF.

The sample holds many counts of this clonotype. V is TRBV12-3 or TRBV12-4 and J is TRBJ1-6; 7 bases fit TRBD1. CDR3 length: 14 amino acids. J gave up 9 bases and V 7 bases, and 9 bases lay outside the gene matches. The CDR3 DNA is TGTGCCAGCAAAATTGACAGGGCCGGTTCACCCCTCCACTTT. Its translation is CASKIDRAGSPLHF.

Sample share makes this clonotype medium-sized (0.01 to 0.1%). The chain's CDR3 is CASSGRASGGANSYNEQFF. Here the CDR3 DNA reads TGTGCCAGCAGCGGCAGGGCTAGCGGGGGGGCCAACTCCTACAATGAGCAGTTCTTC. This chain links TRBV5-6 with TRBJ2-1; TRBD2 matches at 12 bases. In germline, CDR1 is SGHDT, CDR2 YYEEEE. This CDR3 is 19 amino acids long. The ends lost 4 bases at V and 0 bases at J; junction bases unmatched: 11.

This clonotype showed up many times. This chain uses TRBV7-9 with TRBJ2-7; no reliable D call. Trimming left V 6 bases short and J 5 bases short, with 8 bases between. The CDR3 is made up of 11 amino acids. The V gene's germline CDR1 is SEHNR and CDR2 FQNEAQ (reference sequence). The DNA for the CDR3 is TGTGCCAGCAGAAGGGCTGACGAGCAGTACTTC. Its translation is CASRRADEQYF.

In regard to this clonotype: Compared with germline, one end of the junction differs, possibly owing to a read error. V gene TRBV10-3 combines with J gene TRBJ2-3; 7 bases fit TRBD2. CDR1 is ENHRY, CDR2 SYGVKD, per germline. The CDR3 consists of 17 residues. The DNA for the CDR3 is TGTGCCGTCAGTGAGCCGTCGAAGCGGGGCGGCACAGATACGCAGTATTTC. Its protein product is CAVSEPSKRGGTDTQYF.

In its sample, this clonotype was seen many times. The DNA for the CDR3 is TGTGCCAGCAGCTTGGGTGGGACGAACACTGAAGCTTTCTTT. It encodes CASSLGGTNTEAFF. V usage is TRBV28 and J usage is TRBJ1-1; TRBD1 is a possible D gene (5 bases). The CDR3 sequence is 14 residues long. The germline gives CDR1 MDHEN, CDR2 SYDVKM. The germline V and J ends were trimmed by 6 bases and 1 base, with 12 bases remaining between them.